The present T cell receptor beta chain was sequenced within a study of CD8+ T cells in alopecia areata. Overall study results and limits: Tofacitinib significantly reduced both scalp clonality and expanded CD8+ clones among the top 100.

cDNA serving as the sequencing template came from extracted, reverse transcribed RNA. Here immunoSEQ multiplex PCR was the method, and the copy in TCRdb shows in-frame clones only, minus some. Of 150,000 to 200,000 clones listed, 50% to 65% are singletons. Concerning this clone: Its antigen is not identified.

Sample treatment: oral pan-JAK inhibitor, 5-10 mg twice daily. PBMCs yielded sorted CD4+ and CD8+ T cells. This clonotype was sampled from a human donor with alopecia areata. The sequenced sample was CD4+ T cells sorted from blood, obtained at week 24, from a patient treated with tofacitinib.

This chain's CDR3 is CPRPGEKLFF. The CDR3 DNA is TGCCCCCGCCCGGGGGAAAAACTGTTTTTT. The rearrangement joins TRBV1 to TRBJ1-4. TRBV1 is assigned pseudogene status. The CDR3 contains 10 residues.